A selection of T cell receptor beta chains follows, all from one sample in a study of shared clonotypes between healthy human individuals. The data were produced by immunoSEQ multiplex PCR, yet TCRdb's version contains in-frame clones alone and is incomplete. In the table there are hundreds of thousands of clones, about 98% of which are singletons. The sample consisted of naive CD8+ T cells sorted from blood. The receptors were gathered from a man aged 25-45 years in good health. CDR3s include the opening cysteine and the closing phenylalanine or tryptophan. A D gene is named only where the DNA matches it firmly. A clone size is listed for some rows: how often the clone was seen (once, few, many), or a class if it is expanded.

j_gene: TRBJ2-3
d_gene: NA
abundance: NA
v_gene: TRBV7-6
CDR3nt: TGTGCCAGCAGCCCCGGTCCCCAACCAGATACGCAGTATTTT
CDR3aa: CASSPGPQPDTQYF

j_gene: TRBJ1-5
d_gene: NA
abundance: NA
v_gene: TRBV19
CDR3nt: TGTGCCAGCGAGACTAGATTGGACAGAATTAATCAGCCCCAGCATTTT
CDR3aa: CASETRLDRINQPQHF

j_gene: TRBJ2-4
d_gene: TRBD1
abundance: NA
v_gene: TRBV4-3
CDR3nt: TGCGCCAGCAGCCCTACGACAGGGGGCGGAGATTATGGCAAAAACATTCAGTACTTC
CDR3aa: CASSPTTGGGDYGKNIQYF

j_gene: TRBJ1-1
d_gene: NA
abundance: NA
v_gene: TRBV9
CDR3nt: TGTGCCAGCAGCGTTCAGGGGAACACTGAAGCTTTCTTT
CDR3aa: CASSVQGNTEAFF

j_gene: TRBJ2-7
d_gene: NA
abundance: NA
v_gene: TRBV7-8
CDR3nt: TGTGCCAGCAGCTTAGAGAGGGCGAGCTCCTACGAGCAGTACTTC
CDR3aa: CASSLERASSYEQYF

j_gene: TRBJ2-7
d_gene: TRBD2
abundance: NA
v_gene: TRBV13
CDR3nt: TGTGCCAGCAGCCTTGGGACTAGCGGGAGGTACATCTACGAGCAGTACTTC
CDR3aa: CASSLGTSGRYIYEQYF

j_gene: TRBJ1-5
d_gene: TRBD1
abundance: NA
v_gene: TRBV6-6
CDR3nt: TGTGCCAGCAGTTACTCCGACAGGGCTAATCAGCCCCAGCATTTT
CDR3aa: CASSYSDRANQPQHF

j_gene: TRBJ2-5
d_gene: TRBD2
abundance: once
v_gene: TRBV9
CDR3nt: TGTGCCAGCAGCTCCCCGGGAGGCCATTTAGCGGGAGCTTTGGAGACCCAGTACTTC
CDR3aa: CASSSPGGHLAGALETQYF

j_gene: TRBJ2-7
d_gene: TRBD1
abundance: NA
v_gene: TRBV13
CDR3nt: TGTGCCAGCAGCTCAGGGACAGGGCTACACGAGCAGTACTTC
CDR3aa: CASSSGTGLHEQYF

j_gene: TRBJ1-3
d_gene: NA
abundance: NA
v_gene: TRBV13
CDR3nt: TGTGCCAGCAGCTTAGGGTCGCACGAAGCCTCTGGAAACACCATATATTTT
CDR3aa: CASSLGSHEASGNTIYF

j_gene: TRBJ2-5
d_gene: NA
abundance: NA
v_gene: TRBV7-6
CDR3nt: TGTGCCAGCAGCTCGTCTAGAACGGAGACCCAGTACTTC
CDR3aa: CASSSSRTETQYF

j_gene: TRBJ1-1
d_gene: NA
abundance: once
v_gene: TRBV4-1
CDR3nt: TGCGCCAGCAGCCAAGAGGGAGGCACTGAAGCTTTCTTT
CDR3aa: CASSQEGGTEAFF

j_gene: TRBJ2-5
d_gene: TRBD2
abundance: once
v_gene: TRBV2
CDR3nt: TGTGCCAGCTGGTCCCTTGGGGAGGGCCAGGAGACCCAGTACTTC
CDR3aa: CASWSLGEGQETQYF

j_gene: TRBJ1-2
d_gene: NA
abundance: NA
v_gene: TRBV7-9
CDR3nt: TGTGCCAGCAGCACCCTCCGGGAGAACTCTAACTATGGCTACACCTTC
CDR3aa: CASSTLRENSNYGYTF

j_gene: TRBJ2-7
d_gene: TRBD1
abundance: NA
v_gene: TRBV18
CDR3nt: TGTGCCAGCTCACCGACGCAGGGGGTATTCCCCTACGAGCAGTACTTC
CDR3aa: CASSPTQGVFPYEQYF

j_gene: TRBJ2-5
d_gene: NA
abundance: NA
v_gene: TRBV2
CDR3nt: TGTGCCAGCAGAGGGACGTACCAAGAGACCCAGTACTTC
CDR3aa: CASRGTYQETQYF

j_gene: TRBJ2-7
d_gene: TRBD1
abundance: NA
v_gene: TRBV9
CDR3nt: TGTGCCAGCAGTGAAGACAGGGTAAGCGAGCAGTACTTC
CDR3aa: CASSEDRVSEQYF

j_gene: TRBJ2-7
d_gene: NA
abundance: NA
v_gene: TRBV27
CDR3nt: TGTGCCAGCAGGGACTCACAGTACTTC
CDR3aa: CASRDSQYF

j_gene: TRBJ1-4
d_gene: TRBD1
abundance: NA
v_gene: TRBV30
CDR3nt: TGTGCCTGGGATGGACAGGGTAATGATGAAAAACTGTTTTTT
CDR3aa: CAWDGQGNDEKLFF

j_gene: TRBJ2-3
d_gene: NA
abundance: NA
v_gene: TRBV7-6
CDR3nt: TGTGCCAGCAGCTCACCCATCTTAGCAGATACGCAGTATTTT
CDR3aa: CASSSPILADTQYF

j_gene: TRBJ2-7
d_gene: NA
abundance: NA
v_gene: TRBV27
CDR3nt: TGTGCCTCCTCGGCTGGAGTAGACTACGAGCAGTACTTC
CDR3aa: CASSAGVDYEQYF

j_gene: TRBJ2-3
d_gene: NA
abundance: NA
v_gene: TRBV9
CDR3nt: TGTGCCAGCAGTCGAGAGGCGCCAGATACGCAGTATTTT
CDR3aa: CASSREAPDTQYF

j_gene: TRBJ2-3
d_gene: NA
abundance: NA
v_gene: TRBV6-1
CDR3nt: TGTGCCAGCAGTGAAGAGCGGCTCACAGATACGCAGTATTTT
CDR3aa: CASSEERLTDTQYF

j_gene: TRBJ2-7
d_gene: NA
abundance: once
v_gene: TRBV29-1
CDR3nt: TGCAGCGTTGGGATTGGGGGATCCTACGAGCAGTACTTC
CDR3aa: CSVGIGGSYEQYF

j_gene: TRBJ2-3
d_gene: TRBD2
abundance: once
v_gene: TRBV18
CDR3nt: TGTGCCAGCTCACCTCGGACTAGCTCCTTCCCAGATACGCAGTATTTT
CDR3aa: CASSPRTSSFPDTQYF

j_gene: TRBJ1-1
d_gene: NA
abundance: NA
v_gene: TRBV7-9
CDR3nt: TGTGCCAGCAGCCCCGGGGTGGGGGGTTTGAACACTGAAGCTTTCTTT
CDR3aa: CASSPGVGGLNTEAFF

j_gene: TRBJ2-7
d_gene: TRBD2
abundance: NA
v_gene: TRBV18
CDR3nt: TGTGCCAGCTCACCTCCGGGACTAGCACCGAACTACGAGCAGTACTTC
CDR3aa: CASSPPGLAPNYEQYF

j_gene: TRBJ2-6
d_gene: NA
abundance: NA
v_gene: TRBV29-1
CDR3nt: TGCAGCGCGATGGGGGAAAGCTCTGGGGCCAACGTCCTGACTTTC
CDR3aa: CSAMGESSGANVLTF

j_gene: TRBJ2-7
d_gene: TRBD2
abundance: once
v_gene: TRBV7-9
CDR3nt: TGTGCCAGCGGTCAGACGACTAGCAGCTACGAGCAGTACTTC
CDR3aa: CASGQTTSSYEQYF

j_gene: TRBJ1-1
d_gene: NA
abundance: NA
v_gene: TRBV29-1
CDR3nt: TGCAGCGTGCTGGGGACACTGAACACTGAAGCTTTCTTT
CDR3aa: CSVLGTLNTEAFF

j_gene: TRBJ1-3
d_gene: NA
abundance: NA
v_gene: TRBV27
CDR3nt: TGTGCCAGCAGTTTAGTAGGGTCAACTGGAAACACCATATATTTT
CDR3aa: CASSLVGSTGNTIYF

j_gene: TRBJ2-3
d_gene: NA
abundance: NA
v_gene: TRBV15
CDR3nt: TGTGCCACCAGCAGACCGGAAGGTACGCAGTATTTT
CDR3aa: CATSRPEGTQYF

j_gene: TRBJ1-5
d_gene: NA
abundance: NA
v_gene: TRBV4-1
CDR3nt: TGCGCCAGCAGTCAAGGCAATCAGCCCCAGCATTTT
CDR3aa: CASSQGNQPQHF

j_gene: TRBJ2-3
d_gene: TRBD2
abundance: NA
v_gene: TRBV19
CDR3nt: TGTGCCAGTAGTTCCCTGCGACTAGCGGGAGAAACAGATACGCAGTATTTT
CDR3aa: CASSSLRLAGETDTQYF

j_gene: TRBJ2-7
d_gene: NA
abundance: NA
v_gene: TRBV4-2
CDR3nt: TGTGCCAGCAGCCAAGAGCGGGGTGGTGGGAGCGGAGGGGGGACTTACGAGCAGTACTTC
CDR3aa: CASSQERGGGSGGGTYEQYF

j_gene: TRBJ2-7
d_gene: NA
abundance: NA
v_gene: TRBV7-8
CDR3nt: TGTGCCAGCAGCCCCCTGTCGGCCGAGCAGTACTTC
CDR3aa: CASSPLSAEQYF

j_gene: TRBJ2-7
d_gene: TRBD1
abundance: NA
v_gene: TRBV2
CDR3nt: TGTGCCAGCAGTCCCGGGACAGGAGCATACGAGCAGTACTTC
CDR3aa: CASSPGTGAYEQYF

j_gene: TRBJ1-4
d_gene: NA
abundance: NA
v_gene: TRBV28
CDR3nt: TGTGCCAGCAGTTCGCATCGGACGAGACTCGCAACTAATGAAAAACTGTTTTTT
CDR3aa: CASSSHRTRLATNEKLFF

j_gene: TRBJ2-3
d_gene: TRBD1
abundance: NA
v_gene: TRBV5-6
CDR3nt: TGTGCCAGCAGTAGGACAGGGGCCACAGATACGCAGTATTTT
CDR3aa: CASSRTGATDTQYF

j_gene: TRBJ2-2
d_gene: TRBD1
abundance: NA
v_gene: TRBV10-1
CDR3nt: TGCGCCAGCAGTGACTTCGGACAGGGGGCCGGGGAGCTGTTTTTT
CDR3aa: CASSDFGQGAGELFF

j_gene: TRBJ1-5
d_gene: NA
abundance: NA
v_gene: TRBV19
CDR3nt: TGTGCCAGCCCACTAGGGGGGAGGGAAGGTTGGCAGCCCCAGCATTTT
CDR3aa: CASPLGGREGWQPQHF

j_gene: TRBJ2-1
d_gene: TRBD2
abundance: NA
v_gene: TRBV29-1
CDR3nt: TGCAGCGTGCCCAGTACCCCACTAGCGGGAGAGTCCTACAATGAGCAGTTCTTC
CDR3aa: CSVPSTPLAGESYNEQFF

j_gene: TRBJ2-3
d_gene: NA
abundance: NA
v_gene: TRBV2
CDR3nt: TGTGCCAGCAGTGAGCCAGACCCCAGCACAGATACGCAGTATTTT
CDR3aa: CASSEPDPSTDTQYF

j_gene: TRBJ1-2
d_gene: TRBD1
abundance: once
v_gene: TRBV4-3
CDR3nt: TGCGCCAGCAGCCCCGGGACAGGGGTCGTAAAATATGGCTACACCTTC
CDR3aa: CASSPGTGVVKYGYTF

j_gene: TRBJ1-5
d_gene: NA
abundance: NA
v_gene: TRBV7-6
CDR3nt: TGTGCCAGCAGCTTTTTGGGGGGCAGCAATCAGCCCCAGCATTTT
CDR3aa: CASSFLGGSNQPQHF

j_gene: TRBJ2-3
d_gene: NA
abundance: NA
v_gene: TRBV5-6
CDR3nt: TGTGCCAGCAGCTTGGCCGTCGAAGATACGCAGTATTTT
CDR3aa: CASSLAVEDTQYF